This passage covers 5 T cell receptor beta chains from one sample sequenced in a study of T cells in localized non-small cell lung cancer. Assay: immunoSEQ multiplex PCR; the TCRdb copy retains only in-frame clones and omits some. The top ten hold approximately 17% of the sample, which has about 45,000 clones, 65% to 90% seen once. This specimen consisted of peripheral blood mononuclear cells, obtained before any cancer treatment. The receptors come from a man between 40 and 75 years old with stage III lung adenocarcinoma.

The chain recombines TRBV4-1 with TRBJ2-7; the match to TRBD2 covers 10 bases. CDR3 length: 14 amino acids. Per germline, CDR1 MGHRA and CDR2 YSYEKL. With 3 bases clipped from V and 4 bases from J, the junction kept 3 bases outside the gene matches. DNA of the CDR3: TGCGCCAGCAGCCATACTAGCGGGGAGTACGAGCAGTACTTC. Translating gives CASSHTSGEYEQYF.

This chain connects TRBV7-8 to TRBJ2-1; D is unresolved. Germline CDR1 is SGHVS and CDR2 is FQNEAQ. The CDR3 runs 14 residues. V gave up 1 base and J gave up 5 bases, with 9 bases separating them. CDR3 nucleotides: TGTGCCAGCAGCTTAGAACCCTTTAACAATGAGCAGTTCTTC. Translation: CASSLEPFNNEQFF. Together with reference TRBV7-8 and TRBJ2-1, the CDR3 gives the full variable domain: GAGVSQSPRYKVAKRGQDVALRCDPISGHVSLFWYQQALGQGPEFLTYFQNEAQLDKSGLPSDRFFAERPEGSVSTLKIQRTQQEDSAVYLCASSLEPFNNEQFFGPGTRLTVL.

The chain recombines TRBV5-1 with TRBJ2-5; weak D call: TRBD1 (5 bases). Trimming stripped 2 bases from V and 4 bases from J, with 15 bases between. The germline V gene has CDR1 SGHRS and CDR2 YFSETQ. CDR3 size: 15 residues. CDR3 loop: CASSFGRAQGETQYF. The CDR3 DNA reads TGCGCCAGCAGCTTCGGCAGGGCCCAAGGAGAGACCCAGTACTTC. Using reference TRBV5-1 and TRBJ2-5 for the parts outside the CDR3, the full variable domain is KAGVTQTPRYLIKTRGQQVTLSCSPISGHRSVSWYQQTPGQGLQFLFEYFSETQRNKGNFPGRFSGRQFSNSRSEMNVSTLELGDSALYLCASSFGRAQGETQYFGPGTRLLVL.

This clone was counted between two and nine times. The chain has TRBV4-2 and TRBJ2-2; D remains ambiguous. Trimming removed 1 base at V and 3 bases at J, with 12 bases between. The length of the CDR3 is 16 residues. CDR1 and CDR2 (germline): LGHNA, YNFKEQ. Written as DNA, the CDR3 is TGTGCCAGCAGCCAAGGTTTTGGCGTTGACACCGGGGAGCTGTTTTTT. It is translated as CASSQGFGVDTGELFF.

The rearrangement joins TRBV19 to TRBJ2-7; the D is unclear. Germline V lookup: CDR1 LNHDA, CDR2 SQIVND (reference sequence). The CDR3 is 13 residues long. The V end was cut by 3 bases, the J end by 2 bases, with 8 bases between. The CDR3 DNA follows: TGTGCCAGTAGTATCAGCCAGGCCTACGAGCAGTACTTC. Protein sequence: CASSISQAYEQYF.